This entry lists 6 T cell receptor beta chains sequenced from one sample in a study of T cell responses to AZD1222 COVID-19 vaccine. The protocol was immunoSEQ multiplex PCR, while the TCRdb copy is restricted to in-frame clones and leaves out a portion. The repertoire consists of 200,000 or so clones, with approximately 93% occurring once and the leading ten covering roughly 1%. The sample here was peripheral blood, taken 28 days after the second AZD1222 dose. The receptor source for this set is an adult who received the AZD1222 COVID-19 vaccine.

The chain couples TRBV6-2 or TRBV6-3 to TRBJ1-5; 12 nucleotides match TRBD1. V lost 5 bases and J lost 1; bases outside the gene matches: 12. CDR1 is MNHEY, CDR2 SVGEGT, per germline. This CDR3 is 19 amino acids long. CDR3 residues: CASSKPGQGAGGSNQPQHF. The CDR3 DNA reads TGTGCCAGCAGTAAGCCGGGACAGGGGGCAGGGGGAAGCAATCAGCCCCAGCATTTT.

This clone showed up just a few times. V and J are TRBV5-4 and TRBJ2-1; 9 nucleotides match TRBD2. V trimming: 4 bases; J trimming: 8 bases; junction bases outside the gene matches: 10. CDR3 length: 15 residues. Germline-derived CDR1 and CDR2 are SGHNT and YYREEE (reference sequence). Written as DNA, the CDR3 is TGTGCCAGCAGCCGAGCGGGGGGCGGAGGGGATGAGCAGTTCTTC. Protein product: CASSRAGGGGDEQFF.

The rearrangement uses TRBV6-5 and TRBJ1-5; D ambiguous. V was shortened by 7 bases and J by 1 base, with 11 bases between the two germline ends. Per germline, CDR1 MNHEY and CDR2 SVGAGI. This CDR3 contains 14 residues. Here the CDR3 reads CASMEFVSNQPQHF. CDR3 nucleotide sequence: TGTGCCAGCATGGAGTTCGTGAGCAATCAGCCCCAGCATTTT.

The gene calls are TRBV5-1 and TRBJ1-1; maybe TRBD1 (6 bases). Germline V lookup: CDR1 SGHRS, CDR2 YFSETQ. This CDR3 region has 15 residues. V lost 4 bases and J 3 bases, leaving 16 bases between the germline ends. CDR3 in DNA: TGCGCCAGCAGCGTCGGGACAAACATGTACACTGAAGCTTTCTTT. This encodes CASSVGTNMYTEAFF.

This chain uses TRBV9 with TRBJ2-5, with TRBD2 matching over 7 bases. The CDR3 is 15 amino acids. V gave up 3 bases and J gave up 4 bases; unmatched junction bases: 9. Germline V gives CDR1 SGDLS, CDR2 YYNGEE. The CDR3 here is CASSERGVWGETQYF. DNA for the CDR3: TGTGCCAGCAGCGAACGGGGGGTATGGGGAGAGACCCAGTACTTC.

This chain connects TRBV6-5 to TRBJ1-1, with 7 bases aligning to TRBD1. J lost 6 bases, V lost 5 bases, and 9 bases had no gene match. CDR3 length equals 14 residues. Per germline, CDR1 MNHEY and CDR2 SVGAGI. CDR3: CASSTDRVGPEAFF. As DNA, the CDR3 is TGTGCCAGCAGTACCGACAGGGTTGGGCCTGAAGCTTTCTTT.